This TCR beta chain stems from a study of response to subunit inactivated influenza vaccine. TCRdb re-analysed the RT-PCR reads in MiXCR, keeping a single row per CDR3 protein. The sample gives 630,000 or so distinct CDR3 sequences, about 15% of which show up once; approximately 10% is in the top ten. Regarding the study as a whole: With each seasonal influenza vaccination, the authors suggested, few new T cells are recruited.

Germline V gene sequence: CDR1 SGHVS, CDR2 FQNEAQ. The CDR3 has 13 amino acids. With 2 bases removed from V and 7 bases from J, the gap between germline ends came to 11 bases. Many counts were recorded for this clonotype. The antigen is undetermined. The sequence came from a man aged 45-65 years who received an inactivated influenza vaccine. The chain is built from TRBV7-8 and TRBJ1-2; tentative D call: TRBD1 (5 bases). Sequenced material: PBMCs from blood, taken roughly 13 days after vaccination. CDR3 protein: CASSLSTVGGYTF. In nucleotides, the CDR3 is TGTGCCAGCAGCTTATCGACAGTCGGTGGCTACACCTTC.